This T cell receptor beta chain was identified during a study of cytomegalovirus exposure and HLA in healthy donors. Points from the study as a whole: Using the classifier, cytomegalovirus status was reportedly diagnosed with high specificity and sensitivity. While the bulk of TCR sequences proved rare, some public TCRs turned up in many donors. Confirmation was obtained in vitro that three CMV-associated chains are specific for CMV antigens.

The CDR3 sequence is 12 residues long. V dropped 7 bases and J dropped 8; count of bases not matched to a gene: 9. Germline V gene lookup returns CDR1 SQVTM and CDR2 ANQGSEA. This clone came up a few times. Its cognate antigen is unknown. TCRdb's copy holds only in-frame clones and misses some; the assay was immunoSEQ multiplex PCR. The table records some 110,000 clones, 86% of them present only once. Sequenced sample: PBMCs. The V call is TRBV29-1, the J call TRBJ1-2; TRBD1 matches 8 bases. The origin of this receptor is a woman aged 18-29 years in good health and CMV-seropositive. CDR3 amino acids: CSARTGREGYTF. The CDR3 DNA follows: TGCAGCGCACGGACAGGGAGAGAGGGCTACACCTTC.